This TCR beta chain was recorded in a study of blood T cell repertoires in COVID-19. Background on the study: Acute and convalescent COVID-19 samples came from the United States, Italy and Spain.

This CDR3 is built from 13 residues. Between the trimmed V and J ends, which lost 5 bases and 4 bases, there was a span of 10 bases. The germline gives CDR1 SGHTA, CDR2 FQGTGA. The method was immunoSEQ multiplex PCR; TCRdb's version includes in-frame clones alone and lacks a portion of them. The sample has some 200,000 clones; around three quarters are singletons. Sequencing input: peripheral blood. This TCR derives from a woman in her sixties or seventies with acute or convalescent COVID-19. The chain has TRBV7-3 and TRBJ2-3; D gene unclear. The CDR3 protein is CASSQELSDTQYF. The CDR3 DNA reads TGTGCCAGCAGCCAGGAACTTTCAGATACGCAGTATTTT.